This entry is about one T cell receptor (beta chain). This clone's antigen is unknown. Base-call qualities are not available, and no considerably larger clone is one nucleotide away. The data belong to a study of PD-L1 blockade in urothelial cancer (dated by TCRdb to 2017 to 2019). About the study as a whole: All patients started therapy at some point between 2014 and 2016 and received atezolizumab 1,200 mg intravenously every 3 weeks. About 90% of the 29 patients were males with bladder-origin urothelial cancer, and about 65% of the 29 reported a prior smoking history. Patients had an ECOG performance status of 0 or 1 and had received between 0 and 3 prior chemotherapy regimens. Blood samples were analyzed at two time points: 3 weeks after treatment start (second dose) and 6 weeks after treatment start. Blood samples gave a median of around 140,000 T cells and tens of thousands of unique TCRs, with a median clonality of 0.080. The study was an exploratory multi-omic analysis of somatic, immune and clinical correlates of response to PD-L1 blockade with atezolizumab in urothelial cancer. Pretreatment tumor samples and matched peripheral blood, collected serially before and after atezolizumab treatment, underwent TCR sequencing. Durable clinical benefit was defined as progression-free survival longer than 6 months, and TCR features were also tested against progression-free and overall survival. In the same patients who had TCR sequencing, pretreatment tumors also underwent whole exome sequencing and RNA sequencing. Durable clinical benefit was achieved by nine patients but not by the remaining 20. Approximately 30 patients had pretreatment blood TCR-seq, 24 had at least one posttreatment blood collection, and 24 had tumor TCR-seq.

From cysteine to phenylalanine, the CDR3 is 14 amino acids long. Only the CDR3 DNA stays, 42 bases, in frame from base 1. At the junction V is shortened by 0 bases and J by 4 bases, with 9 bases in between. The germline V gene provides CDR1 SGHRS and CDR2 YFSETQ. Reading the label with the study, this specimen's time point is: peripheral blood 6 weeks after treatment start. The cohort included 25 to 30 patients with locally advanced or metastatic urothelial carcinoma who were treated at Memorial Sloan Kettering on a trial protocol. Peripheral blood mononuclear cells were collected from each patient pretreatment and during treatment, giving between 1 and 8 total time points per patient. The Qiagen DNeasy Blood extraction kit was used to purify genomic DNA from total PBMCs and from tumor samples. Collected pretreatment and during treatment, PBMCs were isolated and stored as previously described. The paper's findings and limits, for the study overall: Because of the small sample size (n ≈ 29) and the many exploratory analyses performed, the results are intended to be regarded as hypothesis-generating. Among patients with durable benefit, tumor-associated TCR clones showed greater expansion in peripheral blood 3 weeks after treatment started (n = 22, p = 0.022). Improved progression-free and overall survival was found to be associated with pretreatment peripheral blood TCR clonality below the median.

Synthetic TCR analog templates were spiked into each PCR so that absolute template abundance could be estimated from read counts. The immunoSEQ assay was used to amplify TCRbeta CDR3 regions from genomic DNA with bias-controlled V and J gene primers. Sequencing of rearranged TCRbeta segments was done at approximately 20X coverage. As for the authors' bioinformatics: Clustering was used to correct sequencing errors, and CDR3s were annotated against IMGT to assign V, D and J genes. Downstream analyses used only productive TCRbeta rearrangements and left out out-of-frame or stop-codon sequences. Clonality was calculated as one minus the Shannon entropy normalized by the log of the number of unique productive sequences. Clones differing between time points or between blood and tumor were identified using Fisher's exact test with Benjamini-Hochberg correction, with an adjusted p below 0.01 applied as the threshold. TCRdb mirrors the immuneACCESS table, restricted to in-frame sequences. Some clones are absent from its copies; in checked studies, under half trace to an unresolved V gene, and the reason for the others is unknown. That table is the source of V, J and clone size, and D and trimming were worked out from the DNA. Recorded for this sample are around 93,000 clones; 83% of them occurred a single time. The ten biggest clones cover roughly 8% of the sample.

Sequencing was performed on PBMCs, taken around atezolizumab (anti-PD-L1) treatment. The chain was built from TRBV5-1 and TRBJ2-3; a tentative D call is TRBD2 (5 bases match). The TCR comes from a man aged 65 to 85 with urothelial cancer. The CDR3 corresponds to CASSLGGSADTQYF. The DNA sequence is given as TGCGCCAGCAGCTTGGGTGGGAGCGCAGATACGCAGTATTTT.